Presented here are 8 T cell receptor beta chains from one specimen sequenced in a study of PD-1 blockade in classical Hodgkin lymphoma (TCRdb year 2020). The meaning of the sample's time point label: cycle 1 day 1 (C1D1), immediately before nivolumab initiation. Every trial patient had relapsed following autologous stem cell transplantation, and prior brentuximab vedotin exposure was what differed among cohorts A, B and C. The method was the immunoSEQ multiplex PCR assay. TCRdb re-hosts the immuneACCESS table, in-frame sequences only. Its copies lack some clones; in the studies checked, an unresolved V gene accounts for under half of them, and the cause for the rest is not known. The sample records approximately 11,000 clones, roughly three quarters of which are singletons. About 25% of the sample goes to the ten largest clones. The sample was peripheral blood mononuclear cells (PBMCs), taken at baseline. These receptors were collected from a human donor with classical Hodgkin lymphoma.

This clone came up a few times. V gene TRBV30 combines with J gene TRBJ1-5, with a weak D call TRBD1 (6 bases). V lost 4 bases to trimming and J lost 6 bases, with 16 bases between them. The CDR3 loop spans 14 amino acids. The germline gives CDR1 GTSNPN, CDR2 SVGIG (reference sequence). Here the CDR3 reads CAWKGQGWSQPQHF. The DNA of the CDR3 is TGTGCCTGGAAGGGGCAGGGGTGGTCTCAGCCCCAGCATTTT.

This clone appeared a few times. The rearrangement joins TRBV5-4 to TRBJ1-1, with a possible D match to TRBD1 (5 bases). Germline CDR1 is SGHNT and CDR2 is YYREEE (reference sequence). This CDR3 region has 13 residues. Trimming shortened V by 4 bases and J by 8 bases, and 15 bases separated the two germline ends. The CDR3 sequence is CASSLGMGEEAFF. CDR3 nucleotides: TGTGCCAGCAGCCTCGGGATGGGGGAAGAAGCTTTCTTT.

This clone was counted a single time. The CDR3 end shows no conserved phenylalanine or tryptophan, and so a read error is likely. The rearrangement joins TRBV27 to TRBJ1-5; 8 nucleotides line up with TRBD1. Trimming removed 6 bases from V and 3 bases from J; junction bases left unmatched: 7. Germline V gene lookup returns CDR1 MNHEY and CDR2 SMNVEV (reference sequence). This CDR3 has 15 residues. CDR3 nucleotides: TGTGCCAGCAGACCCCTGGGACAGGACAATCAGCCCCAGCATTCT. It yields the protein CASRPLGQDNQPQHS.

The chain employs TRBV2 and TRBJ2-2, with D possibly called TRBD1 or TRBD2 (6 bases each). Germline CDR1 reads SNHLY; CDR2 reads FYNNEI. This CDR3 comprises 12 residues. V dropped 7 bases and J dropped 6 bases, with 9 bases sitting between them. CDR3 sequence: CASMGGPGELFF. The CDR3 DNA reads as TGTGCCAGCATGGGGGGCCCCGGGGAGCTGTTTTTT.

The rearrangement uses TRBV5-1 and TRBJ1-1; 8 bases line up with TRBD1. V lost 7 bases, J lost 0 bases, and 5 bases stayed unmatched. Germline V gene sequence: CDR1 SGHRS, CDR2 YFSETQ. The CDR3 runs to 14 residues. The CDR3: CASGDRGMNTEAFF. CDR3 in DNA: TGCGCCAGCGGAGACAGGGGAATGAACACTGAAGCTTTCTTT.

The chain couples TRBV7-9 to TRBJ2-5, with D hard to call. This CDR3 is 17 amino acids long. V lost 2 bases and J 1 base, leaving 17 bases between the germline ends. CDR1 and CDR2 (germline): SEHNR, FQNEAQ (reference sequence). The CDR3 here is CASSLSATIVGQETQYF. The DNA for the CDR3 is TGTGCCAGCAGCTTATCGGCCACGATAGTGGGCCAAGAGACCCAGTACTTC.

This clone came up once. CDR3 nucleotides: TGTGCCAGTAGTATTGGGCGAGGCTACGAGCAGTACTTC. Its translation is CASSIGRGYEQYF. The J gene is TRBJ2-5, the V gene TRBV19; D remains ambiguous. Matching the DNA end better, TRBJ2-7 makes the J call doubtful. This CDR3 is built from 13 residues. Germline V gene data show CDR1 as LNHDA and CDR2 as SQIVND (reference sequence).

The J gene is TRBJ2-3, the V gene TRBV6-5; D may match TRBD1 or TRBD2 (5 bases each). The CDR3 is 15 residues long. The V end was cut by 0 bases, the J end by 6 bases, with 13 bases between. Germline V lookup: CDR1 MNHEY, CDR2 SVGAGI. CDR3 in amino acids: CASSYSGDGVDTQYF. The DNA of the CDR3 is TGTGCCAGCAGTTACTCAGGGGACGGAGTGGATACGCAGTATTTT.